The present T cell receptor beta chain was sequenced within a study of CD8 T cells in Susac syndrome (dated by TCRdb to between 2018 and 2020). Regarding the study in general: Repertoire sequencing was used to test whether CD8+ T cell activation and differentiation in Susac syndrome was antigen driven.

Comment on this clonotype: The clone's antigen remains unknown. No much larger clonotype is one base removed from it; base qualities were not supplied.

RNA was extracted using the RNeasy kit, and roughly 0.5 to 1 microgram was reverse transcribed with random hexamers. The immunoSEQ multiplex PCR assay, covering 54 Vbeta and 13 Jbeta segments, was used to amplify TCR beta CDR3 regions. PCR amplification bias was corrected by using a synthetic template baseline for primer optimization and computational correction. The published analysis was carried out like this. Only productive sequences were kept, with reads annotated to V, D and J genes according to IMGT and analyzed in immunoSEQ Analyzer. Clonality was computed as one minus Shannon entropy normalized by log2 of the number of productive unique sequences. For each patient and control, public and private clones were evaluated among the 100 most prevalent clones. Clones were defined as Susac-specific when absent from the healthy and MS cohorts, from about 970 published viral clones and from other ImmuneACCESS disease sequences. TCRdb reanalyzed the raw reads on its own, using fastp at Q25 for trimming and MiXCR for clone calling, and kept in-frame beta chains. Each entry is one CDR3 protein sequence, shown with its most common DNA and genes. The V and J calls and clone size come from TCRdb's table, not from the authors' own analysis. Recorded for this sample are 200,000 or so distinct CDR3 sequences; 90% to 95% of them occurred a single time. The ten largest clones represent 0.093% of the sample.

The germline ends are 11 bases apart after V is trimmed by 1 base and J by 5 bases. CDR3 length: 13 amino acids, cysteine to phenylalanine. Of all the DNA, just the CDR3 is kept, 39 bases in frame from base 1. Per the germline V gene (reference sequence), GTSNPN is the CDR1 and SVGIG is the CDR2. Peripheral blood CD8+ and CD4+ T cells from healthy donors, Susac syndrome patients and multiple sclerosis patients were profiled using high-throughput TCR beta sequencing. The multiple sclerosis controls were treatment-naive patients who had stable or active relapsing-remitting disease and met the revised McDonald criteria. Bulk CD8+ and CD4+ T cells were purified by magnetic negative isolation, whereas CD8+ TEMRA cells were enriched by FACS. Blood was collected in EDTA tubes and processed within 24 hours, with PBMCs isolated through density gradient centrifugation. PBMCs intended for TCR sequencing were cryopreserved in liquid nitrogen and thawed later in a water bath at 37 degrees C. The sorted or isolated CD4+, CD8+ and CD8+ TEMRA cells had a purity of 90% or higher.

Paper-wide results and their limitations: The TCR sequencing and HLA analysis was acknowledged to have included a relatively small number of individuals.

The origin of this receptor is a human donor with multiple sclerosis. The rearranged chain carries TRBV30 and TRBJ2-5, with the D gene call left open. Sequencing input: CD4+ T cells from PBMCs. CDR3 protein: CAWSALPRETQYF. At the DNA level, the sequence is TGTGCCTGGAGTGCCCTACCGAGGGAGACCCAGTACTTC.